Included here is one T cell receptor (beta chain) sequence, with context. The antigen it recognizes is unknown. No quality values exist for individual bases; no much larger clone is one base distant. V gives up 1 base and J gives up 3 bases, and the segment between their germline ends measures 13 bases. For CDR1 and CDR2, the germline V gene lists SGHTA and FQGNSA. The cysteine opens and the phenylalanine closes a CDR3 of 15 amino acids. This entry keeps only the CDR3 DNA: 45 bases, framed from base 1. This sample is part of a study of blood T cells in healthy people across ages (dated by TCRdb to between 2014 and 2017). In terms of the full investigation: In model experiments, template switching captured about one uniquely barcoded TCR beta cDNA molecule for every two T cells. The donors were divided into four age groups: young (average around 15 years), middle-aged (about 40), aged (under 70) and long-lived (roughly 86). The study analyzed two additional independent replicas of 1 million unique cDNA reads from the same blood draw for two donors, one aged 18 to 29 and one aged 80 or older. To avoid experimental bias, donors of different ages were randomly spread across the sequencing lanes. Age-related changes in TCR beta repertoire diversity were measured in the study by deep sequencing normalized with unique cDNA molecular identifiers.

Systemically healthy Caucasian individuals from Russia, approximately 39 in total and aged about 6 to 90 years, were included as donors. Each donor gave roughly 9 milliliters of peripheral blood, drawn into EDTA-treated Vacutainer tubes. Ficoll-Paque density-gradient centrifugation was used to isolate PBMCs, with at least 6.5 million per sample. Trizol reagent was used to extract total RNA from PBMCs, with at least 6 micrograms per sample. For every donor, an aliquot of PBMCs went through flow cytometry to measure the percentages of naive CD45RAhigh/CD27high T cells. The protocol used for the library was 5' RACE. The sequencer listed for this sample is Illumina HiSeq 2500. A second PCR of about 6 to 11 cycles was performed with a sample-barcoded 5' primer and a J-beta primer mix. A template-switch 5' adaptor carrying 12 random nucleotides introduced a unique molecular identifier onto each TCR beta cDNA molecule. Each sample yielded at least 2.5 million CDR3-containing paired-end reads. All of the RNA was converted into first-strand cDNA using the Mint cDNA synthesis kit, with a TRBC-specific oligonucleotide serving as the primer. Following uracil-DNA glycosylase treatment, all cDNA underwent a first 18-cycle PCR with the universal primers M1SS and BC2_uni_R. The original methods were these. Each sample was normalized by randomly selecting 1 million high-quality reads, each carrying a distinct molecular identifier. Instead of being binned into consensus sequences, reads with shared molecular identifiers were discarded. CDR3 identification, clonotype clustering and error correction used MiTCR with a Q25 quality threshold and the strictest error-elimination algorithm. Lower-bound total TCR beta diversity was estimated with a nonparametric unseen species model using Euler transformation. The public reads were reanalyzed by TCRdb: fastp trimming at Q25, MiXCR alignment, in-frame beta chains only. Each CDR3 protein appears once, grouped with its most common genes and DNA. Clone size and V and J calls follow TCRdb, not the original study. The sample records 910,000 or so distinct CDR3 sequences, around 54% of which are singletons. The leading ten clones occupy 20% to 25% of the sample.

Here is what the overall study found, with its caveats: Estimates of total diversity based on one million sequenced T cells were considered lower bounds and underestimates. Bulk unsorted PBMC profiling prevented conclusive comparison of naive and antigen-experienced compartments. Because donor CMV infection status was unknown, age-related changes in expanded clonotypes were potentially confounded. There was a strong correlation between observed TCR beta diversity and the percentage of naive T cells measured by flow cytometry. Compared with the aged group, the long-lived group had more naive CD4+ T cells, fewer expanded clones and increased TCR diversity, suggesting age selection. As age increased, observed TCR beta diversity per million T cells dropped in a roughly linear way, and a significant reduction was already evident by age about 36.

The sequence derives from a woman aged 55-70 years in good health. What was sequenced was blood. The chain employs TRBV7-2 and TRBJ2-7, with a tentative D gene TRBD2 over 6 matching bases. The bases read TGTGCCAGCAGCTTAGATCGGGGAGGCGGCTACGAGCAGTACTTC. Its translation is CASSLDRGGGYEQYF.